The 16 T cell receptor beta chains below all came from one sample that was sequenced in a study of cytomegalovirus exposure and HLA in healthy donors. The primer mix had 60 Vbeta and 13 Jbeta primers. Profiling relied on immunoSEQ multiplex PCR, and the TCRdb table lists in-frame clones only, not all of them. Seen here are approximately 100,000 clones, about 9.5% observed once, and the top ten hold about 5%. The sample consisted of PBMCs. All receptors come from a man aged 40-49 years in good health and CMV-seropositive.

This clone was seen a handful of times. The chain recombines TRBV7-9 with TRBJ1-4, with D unresolved. V dropped 5 bases and J dropped 5 bases, with 15 bases sitting between them. This CDR3 region has 15 residues. Germline lookup yields CDR1 SEHNR and CDR2 FQNEAQ (reference sequence). CDR3 amino acids: CASSIRTEANEKLFF. DNA of the CDR3: TGTGCCAGCAGCATACGGACGGAGGCGAATGAAAAACTGTTTTTT. Supplemented by reference TRBV7-9 and TRBJ1-4, the full variable domain reads DTGVSQNPRHKITKRGQNVTFRCDPISEHNRLYWYRQTLGQGPEFLTYFQNEAQLEKSRLLSDRFSAERPKGSFSTLEIQRTEQGDSAMYLCASSIRTEANEKLFFGSGTQLSVL.

This clone was seen more than once but under ten times. The chain combines TRBV5-1 with TRBJ2-2; 7 positions match TRBD1. The trim removed 8 bases at V and 2 bases at J, leaving 9 bases unmatched. Germline values: CDR1 SGHRS, CDR2 YFSETQ. The CDR3 sequence is 15 residues long. CDR3 nucleotides: TGCGCCAGTGAAACCGGGACAGCAAACACCGGGGAGCTGTTTTTT. This codes for CASETGTANTGELFF.

The CDR3 sequence is CASSLGVAETGDTQYF. CDR3 nucleotide sequence: TGTGCCAGCAGCTTAGGGGTAGCGGAGACGGGGGATACGCAGTATTTT. The V call is TRBV7-3, the J call TRBJ2-3, with D maybe TRBD2 (6 bases). CDR3 length equals 16 residues. Deletions cut 2 bases from V and 6 bases from J, with 18 bases between. Germline V gene data show CDR1 as SGHTA and CDR2 as FQGTGA.

The rearrangement links TRBV7-3 to TRBJ2-3, with D perhaps TRBD1 (6 bases). The V gene lost 5 bases and the J gene lost 3 bases, with 12 bases spanning the gap. Germline CDR1 SGHTA, CDR2 FQGTGA. CDR3 length: 14 amino acids. CDR3 amino acids: CASSPRTATDTQYF. Here the CDR3 DNA reads TGTGCCAGCAGCCCTCGGACAGCAACAGATACGCAGTATTTT.

The chain has TRBV28 and TRBJ1-2; D is perhaps TRBD1 (5 bases). Per germline, CDR1 MDHEN and CDR2 SYDVKM. The CDR3 has 12 residues. Trimming shortened V by 2 bases and J by 7 bases, and 8 bases separated the two germline ends. The CDR3 bases are TGTGCCAGCAGTTTAGGCAGGGCTGGCTACACCTTC. This codes for CASSLGRAGYTF.

The rearrangement links TRBV18 to TRBJ2-7; 10 nucleotides match TRBD1. V trimming: 3 bases; J trimming: 3 bases; junction bases outside the gene matches: 8. Germline V gives CDR1 KGHSH, CDR2 LQKENI. The CDR3 totals 16 residues. DNA for the CDR3: TGTGCCAGCTCACCTATAGTTGGGACAGGGGTCTACGAGCAGTACTTC. It yields the protein CASSPIVGTGVYEQYF.

There are a few counts of this clone. This chain links TRBV5-6 with TRBJ1-1; D is uncertain. Germline V gene data show CDR1 as SGHDT and CDR2 as YYEEEE. V lost 0 bases and J 3 bases, leaving 6 bases between the germline ends. The CDR3 is 13 residues long. CDR3 sequence (DNA): TGTGCCAGCAGCTTGGGCCGGGACACTGAAGCTTTCTTT. Its translation: CASSLGRDTEAFF.

The J gene is TRBJ1-2, the V gene TRBV28; no reliable D call. This CDR3 is 14 amino acids long. Trimming stripped 4 bases from V and 8 bases from J, with 17 bases between. Germline CDR1 is MDHEN and CDR2 is SYDVKM. CDR3 sequence reads: CASSSILLGGGYTF. CDR3 nucleotide sequence: TGTGCCAGCAGTTCTATACTACTCGGCGGCGGCTACACCTTC.

This clone has only a few counts. The chain has TRBV7-9 and TRBJ1-2; D uncertain. Germline V gene data show CDR1 as SEHNR and CDR2 as FQNEAQ (reference sequence). The CDR3 extends over 14 amino acids. Trimming cost V 3 bases and J 0 bases, with 8 bases left between them. The CDR3 bases are TGTGCCAGCAGCTTTCTACGGGCTAACTATGGCTACACCTTC. It yields the protein CASSFLRANYGYTF.

V gene TRBV5-1 combines with J gene TRBJ1-4; no clear D gene. This CDR3 contains 15 residues. Germline lookup yields CDR1 SGHRS and CDR2 YFSETQ. V gave up 0 bases and J gave up 10 bases, with 16 bases separating them. DNA of the CDR3: TGCGCCAGCAGCTTGGCCGGTTCCGAGGCGGGAAAACTGTTTTTT. Amino acids: CASSLAGSEAGKLFF.

V usage is TRBV9 and J usage is TRBJ2-2; D is undetermined. CDR1 SGDLS and CDR2 YYNGEE come from the germline V gene. CDR3 length: 16 residues. Trimming removed 0 bases from V and 0 bases from J, with 9 bases in between. The CDR3 DNA reads as TGTGCCAGCAGCGTAGACGGCGGCGCGAACACCGGGGAGCTGTTTTTT. Protein sequence: CASSVDGGANTGELFF.

This clone has a handful of counts. The chain carries TRBV6-5 and TRBJ2-1; 9 nucleotides align to TRBD1. With 0 bases clipped from V and 5 bases from J, the junction kept 2 bases outside the gene matches. This CDR3 spans 15 amino acids. CDR1 is MNHEY and CDR2 is SVGAGI in the germline V gene. CDR3 residues: CASSYSGTGNNEQFF. For the CDR3, the DNA is TGTGCCAGCAGTTACTCTGGGACAGGGAACAATGAGCAGTTCTTC.

In its sample, this clone was seen a few times. The chain carries TRBV5-1 and TRBJ2-2, with 9 bases matching TRBD2. Germline lookup yields CDR1 SGHRS and CDR2 YFSETQ. CDR3 length: 16 amino acids. V lost 4 bases to trimming and J lost 1 base; unmatched junction nucleotides: 5. CDR3 sequence: CASSQTSGRNTGELFF. The CDR3 DNA reads TGCGCCAGCAGCCAGACTAGCGGAAGGAACACCGGGGAGCTGTTTTTT.

This clone appeared a few times. The chain has TRBV11-1 and TRBJ1-5, with D tentatively TRBD1 (5 bases). Germline CDR1 SGHAT, CDR2 FQDESV (reference sequence). The ends were cut back, 1 base at V and 4 bases at J, with 11 bases in the middle. The CDR3 runs 15 residues. The DNA of the CDR3 is TGTGCCAGCAGCTTAGACCGACAGACGAATCAGCCCCAGCATTTT. It encodes CASSLDRQTNQPQHF.

The rearrangement links TRBV25-1 to TRBJ1-4; TRBD1 is a possible D gene (5 bases). The V end lost 3 bases, the J end lost 7 bases, and 12 bases lay between the germline ends. The CDR3 runs to 14 residues. Per the germline V gene, CDR1 is MGHDK and CDR2 is SYGVNS. Here the CDR3 reads CASSEKGAGEKLFF. The DNA of the CDR3 is TGTGCCAGCAGTGAGAAAGGGGCCGGTGAAAAACTGTTTTTT.

This clone was seen a handful of times. The rearrangement joins TRBV14 to TRBJ1-1; D remains unclear. CDR1 is SGHDN and CDR2 is FVKESK in the germline V gene. Trimming removed 0 bases from V and 0 bases from J, with 11 bases in between. The CDR3 is 16 amino acids. Here the CDR3 reads CASSQESSRLNTEAFF. The CDR3 region has the DNA TGTGCCAGCAGCCAAGAATCATCTCGGTTGAACACTGAAGCTTTCTTT.